The clone carrying this T cell receptor beta chain was picked up many times. Its antigen is still unknown. The sample is drawn from a study of T cells after posttransplantation cyclophosphamide. Regarding the study as a whole: Recipient CMV seropositivity and CMV reactivation strongly tracked TRB clonality. Donor CD8+ memory clones often dominated recipient blood repertoires at later times.

Produced via immunoSEQ multiplex PCR; TCRdb's table is partial and in-frame only. The table records 42,000 or so clones without singletons, the ten largest covering 4% to 5.5%. This related bone marrow graft donor gave peripheral blood on the day of marrow donation. The sequencing input was PBMCs. This TCR came from a woman in her forties or fifties in good health and a related stem cell transplant donor.

DNA of the CDR3: TGCACCAGCAGCCCCATCGCCCCGACTAGCGGATACAATGAGCAGTTCTTC. It codes for CTSSPIAPTSGYNEQFF. The rearrangement joins TRBV1 to TRBJ2-1; the table calls TRBD2, which could not be checked here. TRBV1 is a pseudogene segment. CDR3 size: 17 residues.